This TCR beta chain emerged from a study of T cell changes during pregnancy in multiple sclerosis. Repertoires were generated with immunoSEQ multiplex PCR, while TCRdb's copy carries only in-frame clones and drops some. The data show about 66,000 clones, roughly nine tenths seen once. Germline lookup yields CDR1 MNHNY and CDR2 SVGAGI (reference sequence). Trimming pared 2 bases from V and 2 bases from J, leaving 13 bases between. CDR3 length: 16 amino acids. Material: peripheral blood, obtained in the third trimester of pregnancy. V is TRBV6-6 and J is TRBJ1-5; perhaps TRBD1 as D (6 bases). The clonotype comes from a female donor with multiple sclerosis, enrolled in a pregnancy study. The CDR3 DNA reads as TGTGCCAGCAGTTACCGACAGGATGGCGGCAATCAGCCCCAGCATTTT. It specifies CASSYRQDGGNQPQHF.